Following are 3 T cell receptor beta chains from one sample sequenced in a study of CD8+ T cells in alopecia areata. Sample treatment: oral pan-JAK inhibitor, 5-10 mg twice daily. cDNA reverse transcribed from extracted RNA served as the sequencing template. Repertoires were generated with immunoSEQ multiplex PCR, while TCRdb's copy carries only in-frame clones and drops some. The sample lists approximately 180,000 clones, approximately 53% seen once, with about a tenth in the top ten. The material sequenced was CD8+ T cells sorted from blood, taken at week 24, from a patient treated with tofacitinib. These receptors were collected from a human donor with alopecia areata.

The genes are TRBV9 and TRBJ2-3; TRBD1 might be the D (6 bases). CDR1 and CDR2 (germline): SGDLS, YYNGEE. V gave up 1 base and J gave up 1 base, with 16 bases separating them. The CDR3 is 17 amino acids. The CDR3 spells CASSVNPLTGGTDTQYF. Here the CDR3 DNA reads TGTGCCAGCAGCGTAAATCCCCTGACAGGAGGCACAGATACGCAGTATTTT.

CDR3 nucleotide sequence: TGTGCCAGCAGTGAACACGGTGATCAGCCCCAGCATTTT. Protein sequence: CASSEHGDQPQHF. The rearrangement links TRBV25-1 to TRBJ1-5; D unresolved. Germline V gives CDR1 MGHDK, CDR2 SYGVNS. CDR3 length: 13 amino acids. The ends were cut back, 2 bases at V and 5 bases at J, with 7 bases in the middle.

The chain links TRBV29-1 to TRBJ2-5; TRBD2 might be the D (6 bases). Germline V gives CDR1 SQVTM, CDR2 ANQGSEA. The CDR3 contains 13 residues. With 0 bases removed from V and 7 bases from J, the gap between germline ends came to 12 bases. In nucleotides, the CDR3 is TGCAGCGTTGAAGAAGGGATGGGAGGGACCCAGTACTTC. Translated: CSVEEGMGGTQYF.